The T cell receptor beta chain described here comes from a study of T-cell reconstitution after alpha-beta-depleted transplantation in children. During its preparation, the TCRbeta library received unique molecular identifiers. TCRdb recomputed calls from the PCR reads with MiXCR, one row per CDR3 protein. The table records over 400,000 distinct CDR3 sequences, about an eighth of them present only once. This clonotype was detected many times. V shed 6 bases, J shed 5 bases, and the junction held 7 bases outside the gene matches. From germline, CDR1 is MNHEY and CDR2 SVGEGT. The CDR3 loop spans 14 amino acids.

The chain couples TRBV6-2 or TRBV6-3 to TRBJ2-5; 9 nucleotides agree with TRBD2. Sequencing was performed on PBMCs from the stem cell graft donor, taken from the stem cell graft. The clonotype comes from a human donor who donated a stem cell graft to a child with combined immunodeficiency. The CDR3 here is CASSVAGESETQYF. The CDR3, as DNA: TGTGCCAGCAGCGTAGCGGGAGAGAGTGAGACCCAGTACTTC.